This record looks at one T cell receptor (beta chain) sequence and its context. This specimen comes from a study of cytomegalovirus exposure and HLA in healthy donors. Primers: 60 Vbeta forward and 13 Jbeta reverse. The assay was immunoSEQ multiplex PCR, and TCRdb's table has in-frame clones only and misses some. This sample yields around 160,000 clones, of which around 73% are seen a single time; 1.5% to 2% belongs to the top ten. Sample: PBMCs. The TCR was taken from a woman younger than 35 in good health and CMV-seronegative.

The DNA of the CDR3 is TGTGCCAGCTCACAGGGGGCGAACTCTGGAAACACCATATATTTT. The encoded protein is CASSQGANSGNTIYF. This rearrangement joins TRBV18 to TRBJ1-3; 7 nucleotides agree with TRBD1. This CDR3 has 15 residues. The V gene's germline CDR1 is KGHSH and CDR2 LQKENI. The ends lost 4 bases at V and 0 bases at J; junction bases unmatched: 3.